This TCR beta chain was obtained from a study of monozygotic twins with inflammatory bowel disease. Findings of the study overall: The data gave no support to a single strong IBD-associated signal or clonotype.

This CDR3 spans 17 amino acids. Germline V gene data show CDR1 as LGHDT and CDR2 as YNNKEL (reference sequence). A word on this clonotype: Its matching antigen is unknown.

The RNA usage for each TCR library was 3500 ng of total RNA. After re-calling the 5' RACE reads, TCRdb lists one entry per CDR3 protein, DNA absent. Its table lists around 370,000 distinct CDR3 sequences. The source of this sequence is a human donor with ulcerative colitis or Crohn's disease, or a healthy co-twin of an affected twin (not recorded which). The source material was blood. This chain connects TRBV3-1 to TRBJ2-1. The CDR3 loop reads CASSQESLHSSYNEQFF.